These T cell receptor beta chains were read from a single sample in a study of early T cells in non-severe SARS-CoV-2 infection. TCRdb itself ran the 5' RACE reads through MiXCR, one entry per CDR3 protein. The data contain just under 45,000 distinct CDR3 sequences, roughly a tenth of them singletons. Sequences were obtained from whole blood. The receptors stem from an adult who was a healthcare worker with PCR-confirmed SARS-CoV-2 infection or an uninfected control (not recorded which). Both conserved end residues are part of each CDR3. A D gene is named only where the DNA matches it firmly. Expanded clones get a size class; other rows say once, few or many, or leave the size out.

d_call | clone_size | j_call | v_call | cdr3_nt | cdr3_aa
. | many | TRBJ2-2 | TRBV7-6 | TGTGCCAGCAGCTTAGTCTTCACCGGGGAGCTGTTTTTT | CASSLVFTGELFF
. | . | TRBJ2-7 | TRBV9 | TGTGCCAGCAGCCCTGACAGAACCTACGAGCAGTACTTC | CASSPDRTYEQYF
. | few | TRBJ2-1 | TRBV11-2 | TGTGCCAGCAGCCTACAACGGGGGGCGTACGGGTACAATGAGCAGTTCTTC | CASSLQRGAYGYNEQFF
. | few | TRBJ2-1 | TRBV19 | TGTGCCAGTAGTCCACAGGGAAAGGACGGTGAGCAGTTCTTC | CASSPQGKDGEQFF
TRBD1 | many | TRBJ2-7 | TRBV6-6 | TGTGCCAGCAGTTACCGACAGGGCACCTACGAGCAGTACTTC | CASSYRQGTYEQYF
. | . | TRBJ2-3 | TRBV6-6 | TGTGCCAGCAGGGGGGGGCAGGGCACAGATACGCAGTATTTT | CASRGGQGTDTQYF
TRBD1 | few | TRBJ2-1 | TRBV20-1 | TGCAGTGCGGACTCCGGGACAGGGATGAATGAGCAGTTCTTC | CSADSGTGMNEQFF
. | . | TRBJ2-7 | TRBV11-2 | TGTGCCAGCAGCTCAGAACTTGGACGGTACGAGCAGTACTTC | CASSSELGRYEQYF
. | . | TRBJ2-1 | TRBV4-3 | TGCGCCAGCAGCCCGGACACAGACAATGAGCAGTTCTTC | CASSPDTDNEQFF
TRBD1 | many | TRBJ1-6 | TRBV2 | TGTGCCAGCATGCCGGGACAGGCGGATTCACCCCTCCACTTT | CASMPGQADSPLHF
. | many | TRBJ1-5 | TRBV18 | TGTGCCAGCTCCCCAACTAATCAGCCCCAGCATTTT | CASSPTNQPQHF
. | . | TRBJ2-7 | TRBV27 | TGTGCCAGCAGTTTCGCACGTGGGGGAGGCGAGCAGTACTTC | CASSFARGGGEQYF
. | few | TRBJ1-5 | TRBV19 | TGTGCCAGTACTCCTTTGGGTAGCGTGTCTCCTAATCAGCCCCAGCATTTT | CASTPLGSVSPNQPQHF
. | . | TRBJ2-6 | TRBV6-5 | TGTGCCAGCAGTTACTTTTCTGGGGCCAACGTCCTGACTTTC | CASSYFSGANVLTF
TRBD2 | many | TRBJ2-5 | TRBV14 | TGTGCCAGCAGCCAAGGGGGGAGGGCCCAAGAGACCCAGTACTTC | CASSQGGRAQETQYF
. | many | TRBJ2-2 | TRBV10-3 | TGTGCCAGCCGCCCGGGGGGCGACGGTCCCGGGGAGCTGTTTTTT | CASRPGGDGPGELFF
TRBD1 | few | TRBJ1-4 | TRBV23-1 | TGCGCCAGCAGTCAATCGAACGCAGGGGGGCAGGATAATGAAAAACTGTTTTTT | CASSQSNAGGQDNEKLFF
. | few | TRBJ1-5 | TRBV6-2/TRBV6-3 | TGTGCCAGCAGTCGGCGGGGAAGGGGGAGCAATCAGCCCCAGCATTTT | CASSRRGRGSNQPQHF
. | few | TRBJ2-2 | TRBV7-2 | TGTGCCAGCAAAATCAGGGGCGGGGACACCGGGGAGCTGTTTTTT | CASKIRGGDTGELFF
. | many | TRBJ2-7 | TRBV5-4 | TGTGCCAGCAGCTCCCCGGTGGGTCCACAGAGAACGTACGAGCAGTACTTC | CASSSPVGPQRTYEQYF
. | few | TRBJ1-4 | TRBV4-3 | TGCGCCAGCAGCCTAATCCCCGGACAGAGCCATGAAAAACTGTTTTTT | CASSLIPGQSHEKLFF
TRBD1 | . | TRBJ2-7 | TRBV3-1 | TGTGCCAGCAGCCAAGCCCGGACAGGGGGCAAGGTGCAGTACTTC | CASSQARTGGKVQYF
. | . | TRBJ2-1 | TRBV14 | TGTGCCAGCAGCATACAGCGGAGTTACAATGAGCAGTTCTTC | CASSIQRSYNEQFF
. | many | TRBJ2-5 | TRBV3-1 | TGTGCCAGCAGCCGGGGGACAGAGACCCAGTACTTC | CASSRGTETQYF
. | . | TRBJ2-2 | TRBV19 | TGTGCCAGTAAGGCGGGGCTCCCTAACACCGGGGAGCTGTTTTTT | CASKAGLPNTGELFF
. | many | TRBJ2-1 | TRBV9 | TGTGCCAGCAGCGCCAGATTAACGGACGGGCAGTTCTTC | CASSARLTDGQFF
. | few | TRBJ2-5 | TRBV5-6 | TGTGCCAGCAGCCCCGGTGGAGGCAGGAGAGCTACCCAGTACTTC | CASSPGGGRRATQYF
. | . | TRBJ1-1 | TRBV30 | TGTGCCTGGAGGTGTGGGAGAGGTGCTGAAGCTTTCTTT | CAWRCGRGAEAFF
. | . | TRBJ2-2 | TRBV5-6 | TGTGCCAGCAGCCAATACAGGGCCGGGGAGCTGTTTTTT | CASSQYRAGELFF
. | . | TRBJ2-1 | TRBV7-2 | TGTGCCAGCAGCTTAGGGCTAGCTTCGAATGAGCAGTTCTTC | CASSLGLASNEQFF
. | many | TRBJ1-2 | TRBV29-1 | TGCAGCGCAGACCCCTCATGGGGCGGCTACACCTTC | CSADPSWGGYTF
. | . | TRBJ1-4 | TRBV4-3 | TGCGCCAGCAGCCAAGATAATCGAGAAAAACTGTTTTTT | CASSQDNREKLFF
. | many | TRBJ2-4 | TRBV12-3/TRBV12-4 | TGTGCCAGCAGTGAGGGACGTCGTCCCAAAAACATTCAGTACTTC | CASSEGRRPKNIQYF
. | many | TRBJ1-1 | TRBV10-2 | TGCGCCAGCAGTATTAAGGAACAGAACACTGAAGCTTTCTTT | CASSIKEQNTEAFF
. | few | TRBJ2-1 | TRBV6-4 | TGTGCCAGCAGTGAAGGGCAGGGGGGGTACAATGAGCAGTTCTTC | CASSEGQGGYNEQFF